These 4 T cell receptor beta chains were all obtained from the same sample, sequenced in a study of response to subunit inactivated influenza vaccine. TCRdb re-called the RT-PCR reads with MiXCR, one entry per CDR3 protein. The data show around 490,000 distinct CDR3 sequences, approximately 7.1% seen once. Sequencing used PBMCs from blood, obtained around 25 months after vaccination. The receptors derive from a man between 50 and 70 years old who received an inactivated influenza vaccine.

This clonotype was counted ten times or more. V gene TRBV28 combines with J gene TRBJ2-3; 8 bases map to TRBD2. CDR1 MDHEN and CDR2 SYDVKM come from the germline V gene. V shed 5 bases and J 0 bases; nucleotides not matched to a gene: 10. The CDR3 consists of 17 residues. The CDR3, as DNA: TGTGCCAGCAGTCCCCGATTAGCGGGGCATAGCACAGATACGCAGTATTTT. Translated: CASSPRLAGHSTDTQYF.

There are a few counts of this clonotype. This chain uses TRBV2 with TRBJ2-1, with TRBD2 matching 9 bases. CDR1 is SNHLY and CDR2 is FYNNEI in the germline V gene. CDR3 length: 15 amino acids. V was pared by 4 bases and J by 3 bases, with 4 bases of the junction left unmatched. The chain's CDR3 is CASSAQTSGYNEQFF. CDR3 nucleotide sequence: TGTGCCAGCAGTGCCCAGACTAGCGGCTACAATGAGCAGTTCTTC.

This clonotype came up a few times. V is TRBV15 and J is TRBJ2-5; no clear D. The CDR3 runs to 13 residues. V gave up 0 bases and J gave up 3 bases, with 5 bases separating them. Looked up from germline, CDR1 is LNHNV and CDR2 is YYDKDF (reference sequence). The CDR3 nucleotides are TGTGCCACCAGCAGAGATCTAGAAGAGACCCAGTACTTC. It specifies CATSRDLEETQYF.

This clonotype was detected many times. This chain uses TRBV14 with TRBJ2-5, with D unresolved. Trimming stripped 3 bases from V and 1 base from J, with 6 bases between. The germline CDR1 and CDR2 sequences are SGHDN and FVKESK. This CDR3 spans 13 amino acids. CDR3 residues: CASSHSTQETQYF. The DNA of the CDR3 is TGTGCCAGCAGCCACTCCACCCAAGAGACCCAGTACTTC.